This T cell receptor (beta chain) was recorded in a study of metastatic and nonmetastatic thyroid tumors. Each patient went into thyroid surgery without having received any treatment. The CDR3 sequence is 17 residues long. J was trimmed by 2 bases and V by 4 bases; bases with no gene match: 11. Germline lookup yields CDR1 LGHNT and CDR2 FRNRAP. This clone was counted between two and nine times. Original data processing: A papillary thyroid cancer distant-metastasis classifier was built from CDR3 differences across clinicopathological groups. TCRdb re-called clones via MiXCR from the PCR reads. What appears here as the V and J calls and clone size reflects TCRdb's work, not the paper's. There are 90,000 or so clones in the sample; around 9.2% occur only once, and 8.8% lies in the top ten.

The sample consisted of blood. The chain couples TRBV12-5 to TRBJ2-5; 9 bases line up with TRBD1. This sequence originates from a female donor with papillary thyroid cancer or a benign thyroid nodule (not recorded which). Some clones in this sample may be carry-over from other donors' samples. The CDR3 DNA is TGTGCTAGTGGTTGGGGGACAGGGCCCGACGCTCAAGAGACCCAGTACTTC. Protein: CASGWGTGPDAQETQYF.